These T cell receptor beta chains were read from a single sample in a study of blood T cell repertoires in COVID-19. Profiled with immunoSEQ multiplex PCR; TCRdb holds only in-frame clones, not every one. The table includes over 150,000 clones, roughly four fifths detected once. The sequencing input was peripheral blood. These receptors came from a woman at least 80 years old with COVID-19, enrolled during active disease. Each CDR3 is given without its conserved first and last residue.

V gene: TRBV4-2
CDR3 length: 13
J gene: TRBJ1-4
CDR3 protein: ASSQAGTGGEKLF

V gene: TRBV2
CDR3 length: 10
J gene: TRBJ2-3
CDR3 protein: ASSAATDTQY

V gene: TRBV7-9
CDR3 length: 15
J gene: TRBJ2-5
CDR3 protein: ASSHAQPGQHQETQY

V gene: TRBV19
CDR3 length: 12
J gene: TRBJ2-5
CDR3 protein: ASSREEDQETQY

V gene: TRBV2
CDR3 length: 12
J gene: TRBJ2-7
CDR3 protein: ASSLLAGGEEQY

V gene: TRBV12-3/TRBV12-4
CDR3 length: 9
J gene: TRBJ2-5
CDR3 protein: ASSFRETQY

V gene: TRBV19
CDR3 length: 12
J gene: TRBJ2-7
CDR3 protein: ASSTGTSGSEQY

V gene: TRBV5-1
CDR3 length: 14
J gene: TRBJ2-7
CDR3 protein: ASSLAPGLQAYEQY

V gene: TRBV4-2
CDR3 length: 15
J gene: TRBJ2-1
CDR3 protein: ASSRRLAGGPENEQF

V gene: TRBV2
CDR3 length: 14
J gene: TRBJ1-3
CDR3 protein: ASSDYLTRGGNTIY

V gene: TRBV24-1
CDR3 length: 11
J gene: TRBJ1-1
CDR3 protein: ATSDPGQLEAF

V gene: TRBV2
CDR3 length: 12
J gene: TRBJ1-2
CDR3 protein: ASGDLGREYGYT

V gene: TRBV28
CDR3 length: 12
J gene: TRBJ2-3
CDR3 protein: ASSGGALTDTQY

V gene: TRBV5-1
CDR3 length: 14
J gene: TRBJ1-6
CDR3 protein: ASSSSGTTYNSPLH

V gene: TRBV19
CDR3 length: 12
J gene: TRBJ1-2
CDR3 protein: ASSRRSQNHGYT

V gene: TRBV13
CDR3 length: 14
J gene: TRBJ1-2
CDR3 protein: ASSFSGTGAFYGYT

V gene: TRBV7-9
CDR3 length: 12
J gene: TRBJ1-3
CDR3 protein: ASSLTGNGNTIY

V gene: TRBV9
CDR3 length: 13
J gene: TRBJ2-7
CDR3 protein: ASSVEVGGPHEQY

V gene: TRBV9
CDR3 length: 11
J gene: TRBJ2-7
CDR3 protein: ASSVGLAGEQY

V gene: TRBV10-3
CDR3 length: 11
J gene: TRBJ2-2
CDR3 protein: ATGRTVTGELF

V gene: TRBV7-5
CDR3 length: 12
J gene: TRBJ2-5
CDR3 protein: VRSLEWANGTQY

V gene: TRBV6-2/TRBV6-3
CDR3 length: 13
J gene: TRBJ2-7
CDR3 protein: ASSTRTGVSYEQY

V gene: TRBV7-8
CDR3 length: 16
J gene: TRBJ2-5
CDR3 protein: ASSPGGLLAGIQETQY

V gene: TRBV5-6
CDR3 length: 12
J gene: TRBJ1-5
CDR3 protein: ASSLWTGNQPQH

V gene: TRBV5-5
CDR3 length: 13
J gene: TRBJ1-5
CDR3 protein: ASSTRWESNQPQH

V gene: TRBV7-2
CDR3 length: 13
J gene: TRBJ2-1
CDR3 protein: ASSFGLAGGREQF

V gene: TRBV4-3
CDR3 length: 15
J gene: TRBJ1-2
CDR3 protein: ASSQALTGAVNYGYT

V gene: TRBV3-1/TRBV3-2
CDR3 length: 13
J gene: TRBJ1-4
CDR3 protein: ASSFTPGQNEKLF

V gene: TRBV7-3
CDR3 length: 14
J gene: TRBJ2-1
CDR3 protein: ASSEGQGVDNNEQF

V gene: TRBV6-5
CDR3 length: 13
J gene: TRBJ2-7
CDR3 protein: ASSYSGGLAYEQY

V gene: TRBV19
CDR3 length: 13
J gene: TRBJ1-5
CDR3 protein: ATQRSRNSNQPQH

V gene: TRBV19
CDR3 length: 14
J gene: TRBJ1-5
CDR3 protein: ASSIGRTGGQQPQH

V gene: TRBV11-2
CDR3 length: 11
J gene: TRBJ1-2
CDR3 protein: ASSRDRAYGYT

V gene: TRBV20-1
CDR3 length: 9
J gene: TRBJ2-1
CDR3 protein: SVKREAEQF

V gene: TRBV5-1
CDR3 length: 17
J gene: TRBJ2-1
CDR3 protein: ASSIGLAGGLSSYNEQF